The rows below give T cell receptor beta chains drawn from one sample of a study of blood T cell repertoires in COVID-19. Clones were sequenced by immunoSEQ multiplex PCR, and TCRdb holds only the in-frame ones, with some missing. The sample holds around 250,000 clones; around 90% are singletons and the top ten take 0.65% to 0.8%. Material: peripheral blood. The source of these receptors is a human donor in a cohort sampled during active COVID-19. CDR3s include the opening cysteine and the closing phenylalanine or tryptophan. A D gene is named only where the DNA matches it firmly. A row's size may be missing; if present it is once, few, many or a size class.

v_gene,j_gene,d_gene,abundance,CDR3nt,CDR3aa
TRBV12-3/TRBV12-4,TRBJ1-1,-,-,TGTGCCAGCAGCGCGGGGGGGAACACTGAAGCTTTCTTT,CASSAGGNTEAFF
TRBV4-2,TRBJ1-1,-,-,TGTGCCAGCAGCCAAGAGGATTGGGAGGGCACTGAAGCTTTCTTT,CASSQEDWEGTEAFF
TRBV5-1,TRBJ2-6,-,-,TGCGCCAGCAGCTTGGCCGGACTGGATAGGGGGGCCAACGTCCTGACTTTC,CASSLAGLDRGANVLTF
TRBV27,TRBJ2-1,TRBD1,-,TGTGCCAGCAGTCTCGGACAGGGTGGGTGGAACAATGAGCAGTTCTTC,CASSLGQGGWNNEQFF
TRBV6-6,TRBJ2-1,TRBD1,-,TGTGCCAGCAGTTACAGGGACAGGGAGCAGTTCTTC,CASSYRDREQFF
TRBV5-1,TRBJ2-2,TRBD2,-,TGCGCCAGCAGCCCGATGGTAGGAGCGGGGCTTGGCGGGGAGCTGTTTTTT,CASSPMVGAGLGGELFF
TRBV9,TRBJ2-7,TRBD1,-,TGTGCCAGCAGCCACCGACAGGGACCCTACGAGCAGTACTTC,CASSHRQGPYEQYF
TRBV28,TRBJ2-7,TRBD1,-,TGTGCCAGCAGTTGGGATTATACCGGACAGGGGTACGAGCAGTACTTC,CASSWDYTGQGYEQYF
TRBV3-1/TRBV3-2,TRBJ2-7,-,-,TGTGCCAGCAGCCAATCCGGGAACCCGGCCCACGAGCAGTACTTC,CASSQSGNPAHEQYF
TRBV9,TRBJ2-7,-,-,TGTGCCAGCAGTGAGAGCCCCTTAACCTACGAGCAGTACTTC,CASSESPLTYEQYF
TRBV30,TRBJ1-2,-,few,TGTGCCTGGAGTGTAGGAGGCTCTGGCTACACCTTC,CAWSVGGSGYTF
TRBV7-6,TRBJ2-7,TRBD1,once,TGTGCCAGCAGCTTTTTACAGGGGGTGGGCTCCTACGAGCAGTACTTC,CASSFLQGVGSYEQYF
TRBV7-2,TRBJ2-5,-,-,TGTGCCAGCAGCATCCGTGGAGGTACTCAAGAGACCCAGTACTTC,CASSIRGGTQETQYF
TRBV20-1,TRBJ2-1,TRBD2,-,TGCAGTGCTAGTTACGGGACTAGCGGGTACAATGAGCAGTTCTTC,CSASYGTSGYNEQFF
TRBV11-2,TRBJ1-1,-,-,TGTGCCAGCAGCTTAGTTGCAGGGCTGAACACTGAAGCTTTCTTT,CASSLVAGLNTEAFF
TRBV9,TRBJ1-2,-,-,TGTGCCAGCAGCGCCAATCAGGGGCAGGGGAAATTTGGCTACACCTTC,CASSANQGQGKFGYTF
TRBV7-3,TRBJ2-6,-,few,TGTGCCAGCAGCTACAACTCTGGGGCCAACGTCCTGACTTTC,CASSYNSGANVLTF
TRBV7-2,TRBJ1-2,-,-,TGTGCCAGCAGCTTCACACAGGGCTATGGCTACACCTTC,CASSFTQGYGYTF
TRBV6-5,TRBJ1-1,TRBD1,-,TGTGCCAGCAGTATTACAGGGGACACTGAAGCTTTCTTT,CASSITGDTEAFF
TRBV15,TRBJ2-1,-,-,TGTGCCACCAGCAGAGGGGGTCAACTAGATGAGCAGTTCTTC,CATSRGGQLDEQFF
TRBV7-2,TRBJ2-6,TRBD2,-,TGTGCCAGCAGCTTTAGGGTAGCGGGGGGCTCTGGGGCCAACGTCCTGACTTTC,CASSFRVAGGSGANVLTF
TRBV27,TRBJ1-3,-,-,TGTGCCAGCAGGTCCAGGGATCTCGGAAACACCATATATTTT,CASRSRDLGNTIYF
TRBV6-5,TRBJ2-7,TRBD2,-,TGTGCCAGCACTTACGGAGCGGGACCTCCGGGGGAGCAGTACTTC,CASTYGAGPPGEQYF
TRBV5-1,TRBJ2-7,-,-,TGCGCCAGCAGCTTGTCCGGACAGCGATCCTACGAGCAGTACTTC,CASSLSGQRSYEQYF
TRBV28,TRBJ1-2,-,-,TGTGCCAGCAGCCTGGACTCTAACTATGGCTACACCTTC,CASSLDSNYGYTF
TRBV6-2/TRBV6-3,TRBJ1-4,TRBD1,-,TGTGCCAGCAGTTACTCCCCGGCCGGACAGGATGAAAAACTGTTTTTT,CASSYSPAGQDEKLFF
TRBV9,TRBJ1-6,TRBD1,once,TGTGCCAGCAGCGTAGATCCTTACAGGGGAAATTCACCCCTCCACTTT,CASSVDPYRGNSPLHF
TRBV10-2,TRBJ2-7,-,once,TGCGCCGGTAGGGGTTCGTCTTCCTACGAGCAGTACTTC,CAGRGSSSYEQYF
TRBV7-7,TRBJ2-7,TRBD1,-,TGTGCTAGCAGCTTTGGACAGGGAGACGAGCAGTACTTC,CASSFGQGDEQYF
TRBV6-6,TRBJ1-4,-,-,TGTGCCAGCAGTTTTGGGAGGTACGAAAAACTGTTTTTT,CASSFGRYEKLFF
TRBV5-8,TRBJ1-1,-,-,TGTGCCAGCAATTTGGGGGAGGCCCCGGACACTGAAGCTTTCTTT,CASNLGEAPDTEAFF
TRBV5-8,TRBJ1-5,-,-,TGTGCCAGCAGCTTGGGGCAGGGAAGCCCCGAGAGCCAGCATTTT,CASSLGQGSPESQHF
TRBV15,TRBJ2-7,-,few,TGTGCCACCAGCAGAGATACCGAGGACACCACCTACGAGCAGTACTTC,CATSRDTEDTTYEQYF
TRBV18,TRBJ1-2,TRBD1,-,TGTGCCAGCTCACTTTTAGACAGGGCCCTTGGCTACACCTTC,CASSLLDRALGYTF
TRBV9,TRBJ2-1,TRBD2,-,TGTGCCAGCAGCTCCGGACTAGCGGGAGGTGTAAATGAGCAGTTCTTC,CASSSGLAGGVNEQFF
TRBV28,TRBJ1-2,-,-,TGTGCCAGCCTGAGCGCCATTAACTATGGCTACACCTTC,CASLSAINYGYTF
TRBV30,TRBJ2-7,TRBD2,few,TGTGCCTGGAGAACGGGACTAGCGGGCGACGAGCAGTACTTC,CAWRTGLAGDEQYF
TRBV5-1,TRBJ2-7,-,-,TGCGCCAGCAGCTTTAGGGGCGAGCAGTACTTC,CASSFRGEQYF
TRBV5-1,TRBJ1-1,-,once,TGCGCCAGCAGCAGCCCTAGAAGGGGCAGGCACACTGAAGCTTTCTTT,CASSSPRRGRHTEAFF
TRBV3-1/TRBV3-2,TRBJ1-2,-,-,TGTGCCAGCAGCGGTGACACCGCCGCACTTGGCTACACCTTC,CASSGDTAALGYTF
TRBV11-2,TRBJ1-4,-,-,TGTGCCAGCAGCTTAGTGCCCGGTGTCTGGGAAAAACTGTTTTTT,CASSLVPGVWEKLFF
TRBV9,TRBJ1-3,-,-,TGTGCCAGCAGCGTTGCTCCCAGGACTGCTGCTCTCGGCCGCTCTGGAAACACCATATATTTT,CASSVAPRTAALGRSGNTIYF
TRBV7-9,TRBJ1-1,TRBD1,-,TGTGCCAGCATCCCACGGGAGGGGGCGTTCGGCACTGAAGCTTTCTTT,CASIPREGAFGTEAFF
TRBV5-1,TRBJ2-1,-,-,TGCGCCAGCAGCTTGAGTGCCGGGAATGAGCAGTTCTTC,CASSLSAGNEQFF
TRBV11-2,TRBJ2-5,TRBD2,-,TGTGCCAGCAGCCCCGGGGGGATCACTCAAGAGACCCAGTACTTC,CASSPGGITQETQYF